The 2 T cell receptor beta chains below come from one sample, sequenced in a study of cytomegalovirus exposure and HLA in healthy donors. The PCR made use of 60 Vbeta and 13 Jbeta primers. Assay: immunoSEQ multiplex PCR; the TCRdb copy retains only in-frame clones and omits some. The sample has 100,000 to 150,000 clones, 81% seen once. Sequences were obtained from PBMCs. The origin of the receptors is a man between 18 and 29 years old in good health and CMV-seropositive.

This clone was seen just once. This rearrangement joins TRBV14 to TRBJ1-2; no clear D gene. Trimming shortened V by 0 bases and J by 8 bases, and 10 bases separated the two germline ends. The germline CDR1 and CDR2 sequences are SGHDN and FVKESK. CDR3 size: 13 residues. The CDR3 spells CASSQDLSQGYTF. CDR3 nucleotide sequence: TGTGCCAGCAGCCAAGACCTTTCCCAGGGCTACACCTTC.

The rearrangement uses TRBV25-1 and TRBJ2-1, with D perhaps matching TRBD1 (6 bases). The V gene's germline CDR1 is MGHDK and CDR2 SYGVNS. This CDR3 region has 13 residues. V gave up 3 bases and J gave up 5 bases, with 8 bases separating them. Written as DNA, the CDR3 is TGTGCCAGCAGTGACTACAGGGACAATGAGCAGTTCTTC. The encoded protein is CASSDYRDNEQFF.